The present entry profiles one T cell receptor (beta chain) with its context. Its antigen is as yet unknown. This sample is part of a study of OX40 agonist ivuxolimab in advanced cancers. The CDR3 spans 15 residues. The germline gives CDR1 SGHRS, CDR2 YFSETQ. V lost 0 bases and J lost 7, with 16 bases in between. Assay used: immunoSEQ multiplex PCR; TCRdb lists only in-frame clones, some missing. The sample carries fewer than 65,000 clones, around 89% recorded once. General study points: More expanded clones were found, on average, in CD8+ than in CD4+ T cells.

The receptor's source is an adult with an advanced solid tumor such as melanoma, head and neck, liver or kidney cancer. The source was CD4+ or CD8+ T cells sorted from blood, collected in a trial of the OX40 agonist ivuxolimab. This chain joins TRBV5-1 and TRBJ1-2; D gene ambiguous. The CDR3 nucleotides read TGCGCCAGCAGCTTGGATGACACCCCCGGCGGTGGCTACACCTTC. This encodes CASSLDDTPGGGYTF.